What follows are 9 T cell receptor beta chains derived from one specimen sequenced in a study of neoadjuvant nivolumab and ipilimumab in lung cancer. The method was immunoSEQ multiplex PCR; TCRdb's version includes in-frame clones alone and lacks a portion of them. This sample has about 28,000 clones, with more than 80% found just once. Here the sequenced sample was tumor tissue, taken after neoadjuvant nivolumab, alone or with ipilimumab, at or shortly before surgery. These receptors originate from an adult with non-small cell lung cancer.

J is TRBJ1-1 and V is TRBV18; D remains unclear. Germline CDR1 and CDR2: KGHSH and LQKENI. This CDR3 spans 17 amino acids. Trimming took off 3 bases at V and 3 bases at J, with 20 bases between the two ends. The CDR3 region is CASSPMVAGNGYTEAFF. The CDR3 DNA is TGTGCCAGCTCACCTATGGTGGCAGGCAATGGTTACACTGAAGCTTTCTTT. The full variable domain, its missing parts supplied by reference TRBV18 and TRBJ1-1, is NAGVMQNPRHLVRRRGQEARLRCSPMKGHSHVYWYRQLPEEGLKFMVYLQKENIIDESGMPKERFSAEFPKEGPSILRIQQVVRGDSAAYFCASSPMVAGNGYTEAFFGQGTRLTVV.

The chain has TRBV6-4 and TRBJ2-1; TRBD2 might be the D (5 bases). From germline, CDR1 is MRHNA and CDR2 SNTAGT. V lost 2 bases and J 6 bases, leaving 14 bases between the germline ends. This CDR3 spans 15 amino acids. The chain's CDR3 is CASSDKSAEANEQFF. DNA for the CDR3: TGTGCCAGCAGTGACAAGAGCGCGGAGGCCAATGAGCAGTTCTTC.

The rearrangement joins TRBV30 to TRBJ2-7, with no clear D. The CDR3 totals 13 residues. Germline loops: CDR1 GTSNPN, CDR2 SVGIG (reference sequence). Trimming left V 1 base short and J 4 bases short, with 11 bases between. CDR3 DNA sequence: TGTGCCTGGAGTGGACGAGCCGCTTACGAGCAGTACTTC. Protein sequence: CAWSGRAAYEQYF.

CDR3 coding DNA: TGCAGTGCTGGGGACGGGGATACGCAGTATTTT. Amino acids: CSAGDGDTQYF. The V call is TRBV20-1, the J call TRBJ2-3, with D possibly being TRBD1 or TRBD2 (5 bases each). CDR1 DFQATT and CDR2 SNEGSKA come from the germline V gene (reference sequence). The CDR3 has 11 residues. V was cut by 5 bases and J by 6 bases, with 9 bases left in between.

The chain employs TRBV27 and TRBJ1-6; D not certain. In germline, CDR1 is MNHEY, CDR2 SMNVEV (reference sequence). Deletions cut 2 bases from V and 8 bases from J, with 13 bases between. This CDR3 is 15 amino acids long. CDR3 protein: CASSLKAYNDSPLHF. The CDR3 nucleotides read TGTGCCAGCAGTTTAAAGGCCTACAATGATTCACCCCTCCACTTT.

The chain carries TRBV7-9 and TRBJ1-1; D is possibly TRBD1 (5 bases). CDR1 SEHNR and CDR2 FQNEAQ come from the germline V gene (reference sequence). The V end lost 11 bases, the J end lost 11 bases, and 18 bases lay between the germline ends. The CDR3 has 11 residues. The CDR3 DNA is TGTGCCGGAGGTCCGGGGCTTGGGGCTTTCTTT. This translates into CAGGPGLGAFF.

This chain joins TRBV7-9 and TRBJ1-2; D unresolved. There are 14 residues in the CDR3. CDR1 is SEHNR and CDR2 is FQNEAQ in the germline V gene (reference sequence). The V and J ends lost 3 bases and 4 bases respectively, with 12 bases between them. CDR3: CASSLHGPRYGYTF. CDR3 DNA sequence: TGTGCCAGCAGCTTGCACGGACCGCGCTATGGCTACACCTTC.

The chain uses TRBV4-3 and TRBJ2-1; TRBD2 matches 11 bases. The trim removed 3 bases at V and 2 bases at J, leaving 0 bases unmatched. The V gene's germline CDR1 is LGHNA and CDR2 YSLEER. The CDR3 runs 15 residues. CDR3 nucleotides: TGCGCCAGCAGCCAGACTAGCGGGGCCTACAATGAGCAGTTCTTC. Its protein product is CASSQTSGAYNEQFF.

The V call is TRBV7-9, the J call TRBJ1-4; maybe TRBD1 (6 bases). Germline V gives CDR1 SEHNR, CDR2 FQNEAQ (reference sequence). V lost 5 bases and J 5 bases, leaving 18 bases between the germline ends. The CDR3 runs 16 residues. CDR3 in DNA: TGTGCCAGCAGCCAAGGGGTGTCGGACAGAAATGAAAAACTGTTTTTT. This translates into CASSQGVSDRNEKLFF.